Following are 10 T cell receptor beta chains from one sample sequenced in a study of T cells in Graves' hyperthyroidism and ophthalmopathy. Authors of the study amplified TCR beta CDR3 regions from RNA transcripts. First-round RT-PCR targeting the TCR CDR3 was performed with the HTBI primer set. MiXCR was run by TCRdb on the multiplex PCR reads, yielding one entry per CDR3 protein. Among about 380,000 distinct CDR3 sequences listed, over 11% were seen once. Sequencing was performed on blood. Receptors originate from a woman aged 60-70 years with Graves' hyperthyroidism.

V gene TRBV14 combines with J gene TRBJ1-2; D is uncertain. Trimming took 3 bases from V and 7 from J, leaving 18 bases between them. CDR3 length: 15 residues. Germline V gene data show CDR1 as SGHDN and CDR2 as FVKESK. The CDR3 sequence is CASSHSGSTLSGYTF. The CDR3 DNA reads TGTGCCAGCAGCCATTCCGGGTCGACGCTTTCTGGCTACACCTTC. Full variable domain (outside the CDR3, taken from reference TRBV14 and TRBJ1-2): EAGVTQFPSHSVIEKGQTVTLRCDPISGHDNLYWYRRVMGKEIKFLLHFVKESKQDESGMPNNRFLAERTGGTYSTLKVQPAELEDSGVYFCASSHSGSTLSGYTFGSGTRLTVV.

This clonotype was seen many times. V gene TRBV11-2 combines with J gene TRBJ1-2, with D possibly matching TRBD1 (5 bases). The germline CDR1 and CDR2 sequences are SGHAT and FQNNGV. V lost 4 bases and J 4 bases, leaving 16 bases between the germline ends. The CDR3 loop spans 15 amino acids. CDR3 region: CASSYHLLGGYGYTF. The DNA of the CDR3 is TGTGCCAGCAGCTATCATTTATTGGGGGGCTATGGCTACACCTTC.

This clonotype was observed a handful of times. In nucleotides, the CDR3 is TGTGCCAGCAGCGTAGGGCTAGCGGGAGAGACCCAGTACTTC. This translates into CASSVGLAGETQYF. The J gene is TRBJ2-5, the V gene TRBV9; TRBD2 agrees at 8 bases. CDR1 SGDLS and CDR2 YYNGEE come from the germline V gene. The J segment lost 4 bases and the V segment lost 0 bases, leaving 2 bases of the junction unmatched. CDR3 length: 14 amino acids.

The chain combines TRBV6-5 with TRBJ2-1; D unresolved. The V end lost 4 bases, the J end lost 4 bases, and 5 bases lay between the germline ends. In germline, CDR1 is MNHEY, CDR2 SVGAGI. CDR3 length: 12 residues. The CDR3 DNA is TGTGCCAGCAGTTCCACGTACAATGAGCAGTTCTTC. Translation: CASSSTYNEQFF.

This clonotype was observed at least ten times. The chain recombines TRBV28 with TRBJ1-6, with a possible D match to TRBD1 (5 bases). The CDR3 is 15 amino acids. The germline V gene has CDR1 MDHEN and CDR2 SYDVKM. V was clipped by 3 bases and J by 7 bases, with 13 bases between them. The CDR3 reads CASSFAGTENSPLHF. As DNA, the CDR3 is TGTGCCAGCAGTTTCGCCGGGACGGAGAATTCACCCCTCCACTTT.

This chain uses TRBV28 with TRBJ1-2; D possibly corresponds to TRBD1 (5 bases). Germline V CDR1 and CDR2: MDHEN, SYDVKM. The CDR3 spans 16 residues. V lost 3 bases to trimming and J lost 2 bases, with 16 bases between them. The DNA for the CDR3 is TGTGCCAGCAGTTTGGGGGGGTCCAGTCGCAACTATGGCTACACCTTC. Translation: CASSLGGSSRNYGYTF.

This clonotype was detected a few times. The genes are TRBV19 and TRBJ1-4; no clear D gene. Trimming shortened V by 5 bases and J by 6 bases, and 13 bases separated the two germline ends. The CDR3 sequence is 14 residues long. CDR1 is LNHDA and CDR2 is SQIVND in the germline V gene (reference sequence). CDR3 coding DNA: TGTGCCAGTAGTCCGTTGAGAGAGGATGAAAAACTGTTTTTT. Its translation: CASSPLREDEKLFF.

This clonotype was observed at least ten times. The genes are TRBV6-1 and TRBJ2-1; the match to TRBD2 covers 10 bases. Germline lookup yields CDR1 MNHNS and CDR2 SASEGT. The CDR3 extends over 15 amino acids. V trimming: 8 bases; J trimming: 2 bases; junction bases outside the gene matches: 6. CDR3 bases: TGTGCCAGCTGGCTAGCGGGAGACCCCTACAATGAGCAGTTCTTC. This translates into CASWLAGDPYNEQFF.

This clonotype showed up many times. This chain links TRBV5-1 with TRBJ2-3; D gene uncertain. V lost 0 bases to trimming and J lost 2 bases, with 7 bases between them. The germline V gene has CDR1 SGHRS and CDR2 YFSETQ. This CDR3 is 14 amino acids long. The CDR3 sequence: CASSLAGDTDTQYF. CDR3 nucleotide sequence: TGCGCCAGCAGCTTGGCCGGAGACACAGATACGCAGTATTTT.

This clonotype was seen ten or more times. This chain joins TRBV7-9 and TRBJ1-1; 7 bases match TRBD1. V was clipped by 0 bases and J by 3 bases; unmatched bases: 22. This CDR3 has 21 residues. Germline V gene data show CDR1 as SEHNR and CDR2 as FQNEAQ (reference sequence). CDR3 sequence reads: CASSLALSPGTEGAPDTEAFF. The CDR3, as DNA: TGTGCCAGCAGCTTAGCGTTATCCCCGGGGACAGAAGGTGCACCGGACACTGAAGCTTTCTTT.